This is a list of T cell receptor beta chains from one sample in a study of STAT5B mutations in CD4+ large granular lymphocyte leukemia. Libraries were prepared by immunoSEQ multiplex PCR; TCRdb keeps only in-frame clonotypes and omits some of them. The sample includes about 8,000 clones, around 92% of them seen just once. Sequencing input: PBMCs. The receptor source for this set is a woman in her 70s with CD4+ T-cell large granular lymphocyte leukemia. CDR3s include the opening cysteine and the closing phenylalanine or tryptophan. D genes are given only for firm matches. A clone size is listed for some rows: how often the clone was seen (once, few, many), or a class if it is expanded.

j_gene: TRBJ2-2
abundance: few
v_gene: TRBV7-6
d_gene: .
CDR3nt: TGTGCCAGCAGCCCGGGACCAAACACCGGGGAGCTGTTTTTT
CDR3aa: CASSPGPNTGELFF

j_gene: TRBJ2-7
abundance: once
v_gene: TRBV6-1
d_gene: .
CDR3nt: TGTGCCAGCAGTGAATCCTACGAGCAGTACTTC
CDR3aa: CASSESYEQYF

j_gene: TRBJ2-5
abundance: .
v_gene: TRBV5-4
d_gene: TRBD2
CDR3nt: TGTGCCAGCAGCCCCGGGGGTAGCGGGGGAGCACAAGAGACCCAGTACTTC
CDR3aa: CASSPGGSGGAQETQYF

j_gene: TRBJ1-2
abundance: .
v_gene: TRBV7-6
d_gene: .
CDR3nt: TGTGCCAGCAGCTTAGCATCAGGGGAAGGCTATGGCTACACCTTC
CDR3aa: CASSLASGEGYGYTF

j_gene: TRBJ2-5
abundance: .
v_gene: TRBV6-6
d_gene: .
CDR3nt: TGTGCCAGCAGTTCCCTCGACAGGCCGGGTGGGGAGACCCAGTACTTC
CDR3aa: CASSSLDRPGGETQYF

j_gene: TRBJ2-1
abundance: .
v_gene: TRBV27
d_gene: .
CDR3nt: TGTGCCAGCAGTCCCAGGGGAACACTCGGAAACAATGAGCAGTTCTTC
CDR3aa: CASSPRGTLGNNEQFF

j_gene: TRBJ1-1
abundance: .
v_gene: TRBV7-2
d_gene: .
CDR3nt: TGTGCCAGCAGCGAAAACAGTAAAGCTTTCTTT
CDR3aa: CASSENSKAFF

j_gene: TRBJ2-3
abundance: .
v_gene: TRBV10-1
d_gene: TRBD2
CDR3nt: TGCGCCAGCCTAGCGGGGGCCGCCACAGATACGCAGTATTTT
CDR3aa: CASLAGAATDTQYF

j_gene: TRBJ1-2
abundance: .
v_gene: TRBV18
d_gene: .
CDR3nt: TGTGCCAGCTCACCACCCGATGGGCAGGGGAGTTATGGCTACACCTTC
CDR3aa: CASSPPDGQGSYGYTF

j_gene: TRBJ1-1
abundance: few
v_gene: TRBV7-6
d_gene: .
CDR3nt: TGTGCCAGCAGCTTATACCCCATGAACACTGAAGCTTTCTTT
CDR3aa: CASSLYPMNTEAFF

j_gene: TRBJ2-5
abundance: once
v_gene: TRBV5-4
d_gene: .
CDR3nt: TGTGCCAGCAGCCCGGGTATCCCGCAAGAGACCCAGTACTTC
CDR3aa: CASSPGIPQETQYF

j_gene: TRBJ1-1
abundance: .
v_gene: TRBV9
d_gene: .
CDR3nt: TGTGCCAGCAGCGTAGGGGGGGGCGCAACCACTGAAGCTTTCTTT
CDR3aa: CASSVGGGATTEAFF

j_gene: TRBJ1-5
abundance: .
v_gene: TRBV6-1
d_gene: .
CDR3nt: TGTGCCAGCAGTGAAGCTTGGGGAGGCAGAAATTCGGGACAGCCCCAGCATTTT
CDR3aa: CASSEAWGGRNSGQPQHF

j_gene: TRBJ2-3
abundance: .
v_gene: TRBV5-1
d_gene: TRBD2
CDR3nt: TGCGCCAGCAGCGACACTAGCGGGTCACCTACGCAGTATTTT
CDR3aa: CASSDTSGSPTQYF

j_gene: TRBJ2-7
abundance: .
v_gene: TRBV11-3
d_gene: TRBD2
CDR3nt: TGTGCCAGCAGCTTAGTTTCGGGGGGGGCGGGATACGAGCAGTACTTC
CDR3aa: CASSLVSGGAGYEQYF

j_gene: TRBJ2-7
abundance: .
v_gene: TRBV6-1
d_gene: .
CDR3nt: TGTGCCAGCAGTGCCGGGCCGGACACCTACTACGAGCAGTACTTC
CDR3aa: CASSAGPDTYYEQYF

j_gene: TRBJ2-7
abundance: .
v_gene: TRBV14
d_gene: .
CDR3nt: TGTGCCAGCAGCCAGGTGACTAGGGGCGAGCAGTACTTC
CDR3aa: CASSQVTRGEQYF

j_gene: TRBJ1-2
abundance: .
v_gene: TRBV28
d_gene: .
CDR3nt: TGTGCCAGCAGCCCTATTTCTGCTAACTATGGCTACACCTTC
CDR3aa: CASSPISANYGYTF

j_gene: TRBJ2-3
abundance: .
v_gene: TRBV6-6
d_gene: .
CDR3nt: TGTGCCAGCAGTCCACAGGGAGCGGGCACAGATACGCAGTATTTT
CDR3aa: CASSPQGAGTDTQYF

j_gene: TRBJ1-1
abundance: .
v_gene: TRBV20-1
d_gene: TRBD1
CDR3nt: TGCAGTGCTAGAAAGGGACAGGCCGCTTTCTTT
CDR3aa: CSARKGQAAFF

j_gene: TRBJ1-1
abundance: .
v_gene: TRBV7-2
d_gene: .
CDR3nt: TGTGCCAGCAGCCCCGCCCAAAACTCGGCTTTCTTT
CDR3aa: CASSPAQNSAFF

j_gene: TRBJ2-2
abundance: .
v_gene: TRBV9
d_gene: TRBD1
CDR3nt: TGTGCCAGCAGCCCGACAGGGACGAACACCGGGGAGCTGTTTTTT
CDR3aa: CASSPTGTNTGELFF

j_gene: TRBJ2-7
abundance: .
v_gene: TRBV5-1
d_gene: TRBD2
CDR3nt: TGCGCCAGCAGCGGTAGCGGGGGGGCATACGAGCAGTACTTC
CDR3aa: CASSGSGGAYEQYF

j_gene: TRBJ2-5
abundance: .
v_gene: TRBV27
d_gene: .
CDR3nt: TGTGCCAGCAGTTTTGGCCAGGGAGAGACCCAGTACTTC
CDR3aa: CASSFGQGETQYF

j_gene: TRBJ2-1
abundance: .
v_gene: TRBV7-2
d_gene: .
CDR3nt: TGTGCCAGCAGCCCCCTCCGGGGGGCGAATGAGCAGTTCTTC
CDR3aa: CASSPLRGANEQFF

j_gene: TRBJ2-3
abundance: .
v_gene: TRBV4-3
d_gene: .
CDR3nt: TGCGCCAGCAGCCAAGACTGGGGGGTCAGAATTGATACGCAGTATTTT
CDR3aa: CASSQDWGVRIDTQYF

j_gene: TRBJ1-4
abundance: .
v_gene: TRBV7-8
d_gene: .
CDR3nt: TGTGCCAGCAGCTTCCTGGGGGCTCCTGGTGAAAAACTGTTTTTT
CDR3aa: CASSFLGAPGEKLFF

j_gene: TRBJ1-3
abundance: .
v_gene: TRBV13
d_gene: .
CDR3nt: TGTGCCAGCAGCTTCGGGGAAACTGGAAACACCATATATTTT
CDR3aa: CASSFGETGNTIYF

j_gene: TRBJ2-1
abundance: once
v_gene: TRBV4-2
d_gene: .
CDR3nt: TGTGCCAGCAGCCAAGAGGGCTCCTCCTACAATGAGCAGTTCTTC
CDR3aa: CASSQEGSSYNEQFF

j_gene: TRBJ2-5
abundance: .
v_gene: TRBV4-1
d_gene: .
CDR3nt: TGCGCCAGCAGCTTCCTCCGGGGGGAGACCCAGTACTTC
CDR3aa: CASSFLRGETQYF

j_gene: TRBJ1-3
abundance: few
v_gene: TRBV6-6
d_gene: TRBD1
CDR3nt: TGTGCCAGCAGTCCCGGACAGGGAACCCCTGGAAACACCATATATTTT
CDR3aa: CASSPGQGTPGNTIYF

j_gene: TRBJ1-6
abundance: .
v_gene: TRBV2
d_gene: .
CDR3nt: TGTGCCAGCAGTGAAACTCGGGTGGTGGTAAATTCACCCCTCCACTTT
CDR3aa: CASSETRVVVNSPLHF

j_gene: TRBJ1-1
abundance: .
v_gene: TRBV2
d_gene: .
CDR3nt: TGTGCCAGCAGAGTAGGGGTTGTTAGCACTGAAGCTTTCTTT
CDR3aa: CASRVGVVSTEAFF

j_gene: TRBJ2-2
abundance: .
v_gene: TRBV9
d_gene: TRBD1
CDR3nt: TGTGCCAGCAGCGTAAGGACAGGGTCTCCCGGTTACGGCCCGGGGGAGCTGTTTTTT
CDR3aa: CASSVRTGSPGYGPGELFF

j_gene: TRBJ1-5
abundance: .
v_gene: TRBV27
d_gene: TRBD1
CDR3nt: TGTGCCAGCACTCCGAGGGGGACAGATAGCAATCAGCCCCAGCATTTT
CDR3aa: CASTPRGTDSNQPQHF

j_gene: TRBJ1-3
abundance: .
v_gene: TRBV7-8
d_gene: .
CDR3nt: TGTGCCAGCAGCCCCGAGAGGACTCGAAACACCATATATTTT
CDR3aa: CASSPERTRNTIYF

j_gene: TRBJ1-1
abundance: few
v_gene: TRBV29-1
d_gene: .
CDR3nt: TGCAGCGTTGTAGGTGGGTCCTGGAACACTGAAGCTTTCTTT
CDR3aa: CSVVGGSWNTEAFF

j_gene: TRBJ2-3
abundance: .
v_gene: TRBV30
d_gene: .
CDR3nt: TGTGCCTGGAGTCGTGGAGACACAGATACGCAGTATTTT
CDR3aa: CAWSRGDTDTQYF

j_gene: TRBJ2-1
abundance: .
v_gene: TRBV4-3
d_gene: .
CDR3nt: TGCGCCAGCAGCCAATTTGCAGGGACTTCCTACAATGAGCAGTTCTTC
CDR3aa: CASSQFAGTSYNEQFF

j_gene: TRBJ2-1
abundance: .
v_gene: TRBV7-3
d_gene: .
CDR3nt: TGTGCCAGCAGCTTAGCCTGGGGGGTCTCCTACAATGAGCAGTTCTTC
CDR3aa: CASSLAWGVSYNEQFF

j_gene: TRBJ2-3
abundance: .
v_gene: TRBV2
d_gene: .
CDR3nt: TGTGCCAGCAGGGTTACAGATACGCAGTATTTT
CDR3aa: CASRVTDTQYF

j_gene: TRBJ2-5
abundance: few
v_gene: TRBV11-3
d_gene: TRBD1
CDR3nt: TGTGCCAGCAGCTTAGATGGTCCGTCAGGGGGCGGTACGGAGACCCAGTACTTC
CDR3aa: CASSLDGPSGGGTETQYF

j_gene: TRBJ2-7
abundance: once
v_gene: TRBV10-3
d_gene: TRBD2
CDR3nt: TGTGCAATATCCTGGGGGGGAAACTCCTACGAGCAGTACTTC
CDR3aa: CAISWGGNSYEQYF

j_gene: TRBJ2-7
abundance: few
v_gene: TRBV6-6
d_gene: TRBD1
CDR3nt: TGTGCCAGCAGTTTCACACAGGGGGCCCTATACGAGCAGTACTTC
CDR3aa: CASSFTQGALYEQYF

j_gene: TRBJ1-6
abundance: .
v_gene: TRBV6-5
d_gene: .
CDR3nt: TGTGCCAGCAGTTACTCTGGCAATTCACCCCTCCACTTT
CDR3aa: CASSYSGNSPLHF

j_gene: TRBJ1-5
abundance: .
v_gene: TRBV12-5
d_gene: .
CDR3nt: TGTGCTAGTGGTCGCCGGCGTCGATATCAGCCCCAGCATTTT
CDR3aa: CASGRRRRYQPQHF

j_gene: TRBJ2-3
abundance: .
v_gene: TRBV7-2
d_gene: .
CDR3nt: TGTGCCAGCAGCTTAGCCAGATTGGGTAGCACAGATACGCAGTATTTT
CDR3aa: CASSLARLGSTDTQYF

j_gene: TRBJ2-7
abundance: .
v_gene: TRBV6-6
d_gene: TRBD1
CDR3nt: TGTGCCAGCAGTTACTCGAACAGGGGGCCTGACGAGCAGTACTTC
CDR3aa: CASSYSNRGPDEQYF

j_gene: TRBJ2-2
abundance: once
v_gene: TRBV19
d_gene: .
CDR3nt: TGTGCCAGTAGTCCCTTGGGCAGGGGAGCTCTCGGGGAGCTGTTTTTT
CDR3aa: CASSPLGRGALGELFF

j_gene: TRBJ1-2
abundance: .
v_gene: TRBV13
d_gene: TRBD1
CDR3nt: TGTGCCAGCAGCTTCGACAGGGCTAACTATGGCTACACCTTC
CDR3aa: CASSFDRANYGYTF

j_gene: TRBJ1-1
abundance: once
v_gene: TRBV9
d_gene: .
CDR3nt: TGTGCCAGCAGCGTACTCTGGTCGGGCACTGAAGCTTTCTTT
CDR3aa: CASSVLWSGTEAFF

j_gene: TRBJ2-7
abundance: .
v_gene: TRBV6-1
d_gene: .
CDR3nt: TGTGCCAGCAGTGCCCTGACCATCCCCTCCTACGAGCAGTACTTC
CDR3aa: CASSALTIPSYEQYF

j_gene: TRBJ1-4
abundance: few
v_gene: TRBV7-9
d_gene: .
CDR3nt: TGTGCCAGCAGCTCCCATTCAGGGCCAGCCGAAAAACTGTTTTTT
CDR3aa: CASSSHSGPAEKLFF